This record concerns one TCR beta chain sequence. The specificity of this receptor is unknown. No base-level quality is on record; no much larger clone is a single base apart. High-throughput TCRbeta CDR3 sequencing of frozen genomic DNA was performed by immunoSEQ, with PCR amplification, mapping, bias correction and internal controls included. The original methods were these. Only productive rearrangements were retained, and each unique TCRbeta sequence was defined by its CDR3 nucleotide sequence together with its V and J gene. For a sequence to be called donor-reactive, it needed a frequency of at least 0.01% and at least 5-fold expansion in CFSE-low cells compared with unstimulated pre-transplant cells. Per-subject minimum frequency thresholds, based on the lowest-template unstimulated sample, ensured at least 90% detection power. Jensen-Shannon divergence between the top 1000 TCRbeta sequences post-transplant and pre-transplant was used to measure repertoire turnover. Two-sided Fisher's exact tests were used to test for changes in the detection of donor-reactive sequences. Held by TCRdb, this immuneACCESS table contains in-frame sequences only and omits some clones. Under half of the omission traces to an unresolved V gene where checked; the cause of the rest is unknown. V, J and clone size are those of that table, while D and trimming were read from the DNA. Present in this sample are more than 95,000 clones, 90% of which were seen just once. The top ten clonotypes cover roughly 0.83% of the sample.

Looking up the germline V gene yields CDR1 SGHRS and CDR2 YFSETQ. Cut back by 4 bases and 0 bases, the V and J ends lie 10 bases apart. The CDR3 holds 14 amino acids from the cysteine to the phenylalanine. Just the 42-base CDR3 DNA is kept, in frame starting at base 1. Unstimulated PBMCs, after thawing, were stained for CD3, CD4 and CD8 and then FACS-sorted into CD3+CD4+ and CD3+CD8+ populations. Each of the 8 studied subjects was randomized to immunosuppression withdrawal. The Qiagen DNeasy Blood and Tissue Kit was used for isolation of genomic DNA. The sample originates from a study of T cell clones after liver transplantation (dated by TCRdb to the late 2010s). As for the study more broadly: Samples were obtained from ITN030ST, a randomized trial in which withdrawal of immunosuppression was attempted within 2 years of liver transplantation. Donor-reactive T cell clones were identified using TCRbeta sequencing after a pre-transplant mixed lymphocyte reaction and were then followed in post-transplant blood. As an antigen-independent comparator for donor-reactive sequences, third party-reactive TCRbeta sequences were also identified from pre-transplant MLRs. Of the eight recipients, a few were HCV-positive, while the remaining recipients had been transplanted for non-autoimmune, non-viral indications. The subjects received no induction therapy and were kept on standard immunosuppression until randomization at 12-24 months post-transplant. Tolerance was defined as complete withdrawal of immunosuppression for at least one year without a rise in liver enzymes beyond twice the upper limit of normal. Blood samples were taken pre-transplant, pre-randomization before withdrawal, and post-randomization after full withdrawal or failed withdrawal. Of the 8 liver transplant recipients making up the studied cohort, 3 were classified as tolerant and 5 as non-tolerant. Study-level results and caveats: Because of small, heterogeneous patient numbers and non-standardized post-transplant time points, the conclusions were only preliminary. Since no allograft tissue specimens were available, donor-reactive T cells may have migrated into the graft instead of being deleted. In a couple of subjects, low numbers of available donor cells limited the measurable donor-reactive repertoire. A greater decline was seen for donor-reactive sequences than for third party-reactive sequences, suggesting partial antigen-specific deletion unrelated to withdrawal success. Circulating donor-reactive CD4 TCRbeta sequences fell significantly post-transplant in 5 of 8 subjects, irrespective of tolerance or HCV status. Once repertoire turnover was taken into account, donor-reactive detection showed a significant reduction for CD4 in 7 of 8 subjects and for CD8 in 8 of 8.

This chain is built from TRBV5-1 and TRBJ1-1; tentative D gene TRBD1, with 6 bases matching. The input for sequencing was CD4+ T cells from blood, taken 12 months after liver transplant. This sequence originates from a human patient who received a liver transplant. The graft donor may be the source of some T cells after a transplant. The DNA sequence reads TGCGCCAGCAGCCGGGGGGCAGTGAACACTGAAGCTTTCTTT. This sequence encodes CASSRGAVNTEAFF.